This T cell receptor beta chain was recorded in a study of blood T cell repertoires in COVID-19. Study-level information: PBMCs, B-cell-depleted T cells, or T cells provided the cDNA or gDNA that made up the material.

V lost 4 bases, J lost 7 bases, and 13 bases stayed unmatched. Germline CDR1 and CDR2: MGHRA and YSYEKL. The CDR3 length is 16 residues. Produced via immunoSEQ multiplex PCR; TCRdb's table is partial and in-frame only. The sample shows 100,000 to 150,000 clones, around four fifths of them seen only once. This clone has only a few counts. This TCR derives from a middle-aged man with acute COVID-19. What was sequenced was PBMCs or T cells enriched from blood (not recorded which). V usage is TRBV4-1 and J usage is TRBJ2-1; 7 bases are shared with TRBD2. In DNA form, the CDR3 reads TGCGCCAGCAGCCCAGATAACGGACTAGATTGGAATGAGCAGTTCTTC. Its translation: CASSPDNGLDWNEQFF.